The 18 T cell receptor beta chains in this list originate from one sample, sequenced in a study of response to subunit inactivated influenza vaccine. Using its own MiXCR run on the RT-PCR reads, TCRdb lists one record per CDR3 protein. Here the sample spans 550,000 to 600,000 distinct CDR3 sequences, around 11% being singletons. This specimen was PBMCs from blood, taken on the day of vaccination. The origin of the receptors is a middle-aged man who received an inactivated influenza vaccine.

This clonotype was counted a few times. V usage is TRBV4-1 and J usage is TRBJ1-5; 9 bases match TRBD1. Germline lookup yields CDR1 MGHRA and CDR2 YSYEKL. The junction had 2 bases not matched to a gene; V was cut back by 4 bases and J by 4 bases. The CDR3 sequence is 14 residues long. CDR3 loop: CASSRTGENQPQHF. The CDR3, as DNA: TGCGCCAGCAGCCGGACAGGGGAGAATCAGCCCCAGCATTTT.

This clonotype showed up many times. The rearrangement links TRBV28 to TRBJ2-7, with 8 bases fitting TRBD1. This CDR3 is built from 14 residues. Germline loops: CDR1 MDHEN, CDR2 SYDVKM. V lost 6 bases and J lost 4; bases outside the gene matches: 8. The CDR3 sequence is CASSLGRTGYEQYF. The CDR3, as DNA: TGTGCCAGCAGCTTAGGGAGGACAGGGTACGAGCAGTACTTC. Variable domain in full (rest from reference TRBV28 and TRBJ2-7): DVKVTQSSRYLVKRTGEKVFLECVQDMDHENMFWYRQDPGLGLRLIYFSYDVKMKEKGDIPEGYSVSREKKERFSLILESASTNQTSMYLCASSLGRTGYEQYFGPGTRLTVT.

This clonotype was seen a handful of times. The V gene is TRBV7-6, the J gene TRBJ2-1; D assignment may be TRBD1 or TRBD2 (6 bases each). V was clipped by 5 bases and J by 0 bases, with 11 bases between them. There are 15 residues in the CDR3. From germline, CDR1 is SGHVS and CDR2 FNYEAQ. The CDR3 loop is CASSKRGDSYNEQFF. The CDR3 coding sequence is TGTGCCAGCAGCAAAAGGGGGGACTCCTACAATGAGCAGTTCTTC. The full variable domain, its missing parts supplied by reference TRBV7-6 and TRBJ2-1, is GAGVSQSPRYKVTKRGQDVALRCDPISGHVSLYWYRQALGQGPEFLTYFNYEAQQDKSGLPNDRFSAERPEGSISTLTIQRTEQRDSAMYRCASSKRGDSYNEQFFGPGTRLTVL.

J is TRBJ1-2 and V is TRBV11-3; tentatively, D is TRBD1 (5 bases). Germline lookup yields CDR1 SGHNT and CDR2 YENEEA. V lost 5 bases, J lost 4 bases, and 14 bases lay in between. The CDR3 totals 14 residues. The CDR3 loop is CASSVRGRIYGYTF. The CDR3 DNA is TGTGCCAGCAGCGTGAGGGGCAGGATCTATGGCTACACCTTC.

This clonotype was detected ten times or more. CDR3 protein: CASSARERKRSYEQYF. DNA of the CDR3: TGTGCCAGCAGCGCCCGGGAGCGGAAGAGATCCTACGAGCAGTACTTC. The chain joins TRBV11-2 to TRBJ2-7; D perhaps matches TRBD2 (6 bases). Germline-derived CDR1 and CDR2 are SGHAT and FQNNGV. The CDR3 runs to 16 residues. Trimming shortened V by 5 bases and J by 1 base, and 18 bases separated the two germline ends.

This clonotype appeared a few times. The rearrangement joins TRBV29-1 to TRBJ2-5; 7 nucleotides align to TRBD1. V lost 4 bases, J lost 5 bases, and 10 bases stayed unmatched. The germline CDR1 and CDR2 sequences are SQVTM and ANQGSEA. This CDR3 has 14 residues. In nucleotides, the CDR3 is TGCAGCGTTGCAAGGGGGCAATCTTTGGAGACCCAGTACTTC. Encoded protein: CSVARGQSLETQYF.

This clonotype was seen only a few times. V and J are TRBV6-5 and TRBJ2-7; TRBD1 agrees at 7 bases. Losses at the gene ends were 2 bases for V and 3 bases for J; bases not matched to a gene: 1. This CDR3 has 13 residues. Germline V lookup: CDR1 MNHEY, CDR2 SVGAGI. The CDR3 DNA is TGTGCCAGCAGTTACGCAGGGGGCTACGAGCAGTACTTC. It encodes CASSYAGGYEQYF.

This rearrangement joins TRBV20-1 to TRBJ1-2; D is unresolved. This CDR3 spans 12 amino acids. CDR1 and CDR2 from the germline V gene are DFQATT and SNEGSKA (reference sequence). Deletions cut 4 bases from V and 2 bases from J, with 8 bases between. The CDR3: CSAIRANYGYTF. The CDR3, as DNA: TGCAGTGCTATAAGGGCCAACTATGGCTACACCTTC.

This clonotype was recorded a few times. The CDR3 loop reads CASRWGGLGNEQFF. The CDR3 nucleotides are TGTGCCAGCAGATGGGGGGGCCTCGGCAATGAGCAGTTCTTC. The gene calls are TRBV6-2 or TRBV6-3 and TRBJ2-1, with D possibly TRBD2 on 7 matching bases. The CDR3 is 14 amino acids. The V and J ends lost 6 bases and 6 bases respectively, with 15 bases between them. Per germline, CDR1 MNHEY and CDR2 SVGEGT.

As for this clonotype: This may stem from a read error, because a much larger clone lies one nucleotide away. The conserved phenylalanine or tryptophan is not found at the CDR3 terminus, so this likely reflects a read error. This chain joins TRBV5-1 and TRBJ1-3; 10 bases map to TRBD1. The CDR3 runs to 15 residues. Germline-derived CDR1 and CDR2 are SGHRS and YFSETQ. The V segment lost 4 bases and the J segment 8 bases; nucleotides outside the gene matches: 9. The CDR3 reads CASSPSGQGLDTIYI. CDR3 bases: TGCGCCAGCAGCCCCTCGGGACAGGGGTTGGACACCATATATATT.

Turning to this clonotype: This may stem from a read error, because a much larger clone lies one nucleotide away. This chain links TRBV29-1 with TRBJ2-7; D is possibly TRBD1 (5 bases). The CDR3 spans 15 residues. The germline V gene encodes CDR1 SQVTM and CDR2 ANQGSEA. DNA for the CDR3: TGCAGCGTTGAAGGGGGCACTGCTGTACCCTACCAGCAGTACTTC. Translating it yields CSVEGGTAVPYQQYF.

About this clonotype itself: This may come from a read error, since a much larger clone is one base off. CDR3 sequence (DNA): TGTGCCAGCAGTGATGCAAGCAATCAGCCCCAGCATTTT. Translated, it gives CASSDASNQPQHF. This rearrangement joins TRBV28 to TRBJ1-5, with D uncertain. Per germline, CDR1 MDHEN and CDR2 SYDVKM. The CDR3 has 13 residues. V lost 5 bases, J lost 1 base, and 6 bases lay in between. Combining the CDR3 with reference TRBV28 and TRBJ1-5 gives the whole variable domain DVKVTQSSRYLVKRTGEKVFLECVQDMDHENMFWYRQDPGLGLRLIYFSYDVKMKEKGDIPEGYSVSREKKERFSLILESASTNQTSMYLCASSDASNQPQHFGDGTRLSIL.

This clonotype came up a few times. The chain is built from TRBV6-1 and TRBJ1-5; 9 nucleotides agree with TRBD1. Germline V gene lookup returns CDR1 MNHNS and CDR2 SASEGT. V gave up 5 bases and J gave up 5 bases; unmatched junction bases: 13. This CDR3 region has 17 residues. The CDR3 loop reads CASSPGQGFGTHQPQHF. The DNA for the CDR3 is TGTGCCAGCAGTCCGGGACAGGGTTTTGGGACACATCAGCCCCAGCATTTT.

This clonotype was seen a few times. The genes are TRBV5-1 and TRBJ2-5, with TRBD2 matching over 11 bases. The CDR3 is made up of 16 amino acids. Looked up from germline, CDR1 is SGHRS and CDR2 is YFSETQ. V shed 3 bases and J 1 base; nucleotides not matched to a gene: 5. The CDR3 loop reads CASSSGLAGLQETQYF. For the CDR3, the DNA is TGCGCCAGCAGCTCTGGACTAGCGGGTCTCCAAGAGACCCAGTACTTC.

This sequence joins TRBV2 and TRBJ2-1; perhaps TRBD2 as D (6 bases). Trimming removed 5 bases at V and 1 base at J, with 15 bases between. The CDR3 loop spans 16 amino acids. CDR1 and CDR2 (germline): SNHLY, FYNNEI. The CDR3 loop reads CASSNGGTLSYNEQFF. The CDR3 DNA reads as TGTGCCAGCAGTAATGGCGGGACTCTTTCCTACAATGAGCAGTTCTTC.

The sample holds many counts of this clonotype. The CDR3 bases are TGTGCCAGCAGCAGCAGGGGTCCCCGCTACAATGAGCAGTTCTTC. This gives the protein CASSSRGPRYNEQFF. V and J are TRBV7-8 and TRBJ2-1, with a tentative D call TRBD1 (6 bases). V dropped 5 bases and J dropped 3 bases, with 14 bases sitting between them. Looked up from germline, CDR1 is SGHVS and CDR2 is FQNEAQ. The CDR3 covers 15 residues.

V and J are TRBV5-1 and TRBJ2-3; D is undetermined. In germline, CDR1 is SGHRS, CDR2 YFSETQ. The CDR3 is made up of 14 amino acids. V lost 4 bases and J 6 bases, leaving 15 bases between the germline ends. The CDR3 spells CASSVAGIGDTQYF. CDR3 bases: TGCGCCAGCAGCGTGGCTGGGATCGGGGATACGCAGTATTTT. The variable domain in full, with the rest retrieved from reference TRBV5-1 and TRBJ2-3, is KAGVTQTPRYLIKTRGQQVTLSCSPISGHRSVSWYQQTPGQGLQFLFEYFSETQRNKGNFPGRFSGRQFSNSRSEMNVSTLELGDSALYLCASSVAGIGDTQYFGPGTRLTVL.

This clonotype was counted ten times or more. The chain recombines TRBV25-1 with TRBJ2-7; D not resolved. The CDR3 consists of 12 residues. Per the germline V gene, CDR1 is MGHDK and CDR2 is SYGVNS. V was clipped by 5 bases and J by 0 bases, with 5 bases between them. The CDR3 DNA reads as TGTGCCAGCAGTCTCCACTCCTACGAGCAGTACTTC. Its translation: CASSLHSYEQYF.